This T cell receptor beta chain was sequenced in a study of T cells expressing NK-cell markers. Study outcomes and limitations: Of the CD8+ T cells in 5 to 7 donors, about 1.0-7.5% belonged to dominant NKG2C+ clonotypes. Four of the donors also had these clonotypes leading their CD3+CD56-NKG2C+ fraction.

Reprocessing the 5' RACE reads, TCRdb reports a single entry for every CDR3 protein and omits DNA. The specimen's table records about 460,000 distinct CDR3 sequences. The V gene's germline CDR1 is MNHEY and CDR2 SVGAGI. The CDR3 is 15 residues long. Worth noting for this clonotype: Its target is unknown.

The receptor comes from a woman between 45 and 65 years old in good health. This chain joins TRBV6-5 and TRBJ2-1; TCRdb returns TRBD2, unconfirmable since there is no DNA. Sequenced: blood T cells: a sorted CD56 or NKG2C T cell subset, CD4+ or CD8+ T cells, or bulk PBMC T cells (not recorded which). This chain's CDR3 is CASSYGREGQNEQFF.